The 2 T cell receptor beta chains presented below share a single source sample, sequenced in a study of CD8+ T cells in alopecia areata. As for treatment: oral pan-JAK inhibitor, 5-10 mg twice daily. Following RNA extraction, reverse transcription yielded cDNA that acted as the sequencing template. Using immunoSEQ multiplex PCR, the repertoire was profiled, and TCRdb retains in-frame clones only, with some absent. The table includes approximately 210,000 clones, about three fifths detected once. The material sequenced was CD4+ T cells sorted from blood, taken at week 4, from a patient treated with tofacitinib. These receptors came from a human donor with alopecia areata.

This chain links TRBV4-1 with TRBJ2-5; D tentatively fits TRBD1 or TRBD2 (5 bases each). Germline V CDR1 and CDR2: MGHRA, YSYEKL. The CDR3 has 16 amino acids. V was cut by 4 bases and J by 3 bases, with 18 bases left in between. CDR3 DNA: TGCGCCAGCAGCCCAAAGGGACGGAACTTCGAAGAGACCCAGTACTTC. As protein: CASSPKGRNFEETQYF.

This chain links TRBV6-5 with TRBJ2-1; 8 bases are shared with TRBD2. Germline V gene lookup returns CDR1 MNHEY and CDR2 SVGAGI. This CDR3 has 16 residues. The J segment lost 5 bases and the V segment lost 4 bases, leaving 10 bases of the junction unmatched. The CDR3: CASSSFQRGSNNEQFF. The CDR3 DNA reads as TGTGCCAGCAGTTCTTTCCAGCGGGGGAGCAACAATGAGCAGTTCTTC.